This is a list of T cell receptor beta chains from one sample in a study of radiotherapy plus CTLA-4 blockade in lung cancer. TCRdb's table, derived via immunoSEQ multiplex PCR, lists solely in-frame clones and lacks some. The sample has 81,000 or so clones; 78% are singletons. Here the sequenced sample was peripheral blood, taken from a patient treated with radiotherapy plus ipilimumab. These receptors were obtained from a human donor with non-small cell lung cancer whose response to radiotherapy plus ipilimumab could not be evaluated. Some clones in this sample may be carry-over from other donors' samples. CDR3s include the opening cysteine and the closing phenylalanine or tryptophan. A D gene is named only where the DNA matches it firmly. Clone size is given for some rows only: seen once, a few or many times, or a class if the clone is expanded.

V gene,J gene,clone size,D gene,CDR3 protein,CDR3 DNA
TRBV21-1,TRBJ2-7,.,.,CASSKARAGTSRYEQYF,TGTGCCAGCAGCAAAGCCAGGGCCGGGACTAGCCGATACGAGCAGTACTTC
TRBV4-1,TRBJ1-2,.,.,CASSTGTPYGYTF,TGCGCCAGCAGTACCGGGACACCATATGGCTACACCTTC
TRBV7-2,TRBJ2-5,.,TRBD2,CASSQGLAGGETQYF,TGTGCCAGCAGCCAGGGACTAGCGGGGGGGGAGACCCAGTACTTC
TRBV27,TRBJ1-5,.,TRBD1,CASSPGGGWFNQPQHF,TGTGCCAGCAGTCCAGGGGGAGGTTGGTTCAATCAGCCCCAGCATTTT
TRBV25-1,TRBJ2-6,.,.,CASSDNSGANVLTF,TGTGCCAGCAGTGATAACTCTGGGGCCAACGTCCTGACTTTC
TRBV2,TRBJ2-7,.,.,CASRGGAGVSYEQYF,TGTGCCAGCAGAGGGGGGGCAGGAGTCTCCTACGAGCAGTACTTC
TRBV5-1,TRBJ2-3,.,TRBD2,CASSLAASGLSTDTQYF,TGCGCCAGCAGCTTGGCCGCTAGCGGGCTCAGCACAGATACGCAGTATTTT
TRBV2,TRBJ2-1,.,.,CASRWDKVIYNEQFF,TGTGCCAGCAGGTGGGACAAGGTAATTTACAATGAGCAGTTCTTC
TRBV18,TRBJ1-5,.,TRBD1,CASSPRQGTQPQHF,TGTGCCAGCTCACCGAGACAGGGCACTCAGCCCCAGCATTTT
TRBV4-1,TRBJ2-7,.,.,CASSPQGRGGHEQYF,TGCGCCAGCAGCCCCCAGGGGAGGGGCGGCCACGAGCAGTACTTC
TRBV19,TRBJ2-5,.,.,CASSGLLLETQYF,TGTGCCAGTAGTGGGCTTCTTTTGGAGACCCAGTACTTC
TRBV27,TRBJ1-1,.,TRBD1,CASSLNRGGTEAFF,TGTGCCAGCAGTTTGAACAGGGGCGGAACTGAAGCTTTCTTT
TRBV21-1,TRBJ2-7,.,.,CASSKAETGLSYEQYF,TGTGCCAGCAGCAAAGCGGAGACAGGGTTATCCTACGAGCAGTACTTC
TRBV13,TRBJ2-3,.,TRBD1,CASSNRDRGLTDTQYF,TGTGCCAGCAGCAACCGGGACAGGGGCCTCACAGATACGCAGTATTTT
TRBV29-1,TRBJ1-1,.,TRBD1,CSSTRQGTEAFF,TGCAGCTCCACACGACAGGGGACTGAAGCTTTCTTT
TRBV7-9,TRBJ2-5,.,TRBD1,CASSPGTGEETQYF,TGTGCCAGCAGCCCCGGGACAGGGGAAGAGACCCAGTACTTC
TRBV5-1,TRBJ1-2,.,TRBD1,CASSYTGTGVYGYTF,TGCGCCAGCAGTTACACCGGGACAGGGGTTTATGGCTACACCTTC
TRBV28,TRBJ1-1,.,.,CASSLGRGAPMNTEAFF,TGTGCCAGCAGTTTGGGGAGGGGGGCCCCAATGAACACTGAAGCTTTCTTT
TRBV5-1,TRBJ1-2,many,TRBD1,CASRAGQGHGYTF,TGCGCCAGCAGGGCGGGACAGGGCCATGGCTACACCTTC
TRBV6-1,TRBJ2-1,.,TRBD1,CASLDRERYNEQFF,TGTGCCAGCCTTGACAGGGAACGATACAATGAGCAGTTCTTC
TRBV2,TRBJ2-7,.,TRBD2,CASKATSGYEQYF,TGTGCCAGCAAGGCGACTAGCGGCTACGAGCAGTACTTC
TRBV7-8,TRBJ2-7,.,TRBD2,CASSSGRDYHSYEQYF,TGTGCCAGCAGCTCCGGCCGGGACTACCACTCCTACGAGCAGTACTTC
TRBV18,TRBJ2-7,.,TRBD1,CASSPSGTGGYEQYF,TGTGCCAGCTCACCCTCCGGGACAGGGGGGTACGAGCAGTACTTC
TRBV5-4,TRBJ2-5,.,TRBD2,CASSSAGQETQYF,TGTGCCAGCAGCTCAGCGGGGCAAGAGACCCAGTACTTC
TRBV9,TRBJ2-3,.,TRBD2,CASSVTSGGVNTQYF,TGTGCCAGCAGCGTGACTAGCGGGGGGGTCAATACGCAGTATTTT
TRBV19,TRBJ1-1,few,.,CASTSGRVDTEAFF,TGTGCCAGTACCAGTGGCAGGGTCGACACTGAAGCTTTCTTT
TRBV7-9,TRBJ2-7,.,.,CASSSGPGDVYEQYF,TGTGCCAGCAGCTCCGGGCCGGGAGACGTCTACGAGCAGTACTTC
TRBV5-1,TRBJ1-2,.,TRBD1,CASSLVGQGYGYTF,TGCGCCAGCAGCTTGGTAGGACAGGGATATGGCTACACCTTC
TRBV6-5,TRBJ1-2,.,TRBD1,CASSYETGGLKGYTF,TGTGCCAGCAGTTACGAGACAGGGGGATTGAAGGGCTACACCTTC
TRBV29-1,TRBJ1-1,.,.,CSVERWNTEAFF,TGCAGCGTTGAACGGTGGAACACTGAAGCTTTCTTT
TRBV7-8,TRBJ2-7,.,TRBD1,CASSLGGQGAYEQYF,TGTGCCAGCAGCTTAGGAGGACAGGGGGCCTACGAGCAGTACTTC
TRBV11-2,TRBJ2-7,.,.,CASSLAGEQYF,TGTGCCAGCAGCTTAGCAGGGGAGCAGTACTTC
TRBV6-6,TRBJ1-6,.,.,CASRSGAGSPLHF,TGTGCCTCCCGTTCAGGGGCAGGATCACCCCTCCACTTT
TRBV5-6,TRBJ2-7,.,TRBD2,CASSTLTSGDLYEQYF,TGTGCCAGCAGCACGTTGACTAGCGGGGATTTATACGAGCAGTACTTC
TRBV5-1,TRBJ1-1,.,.,CASSVASDGGGAFF,TGCGCCAGCAGCGTGGCTTCGGACGGGGGTGGAGCTTTCTTT
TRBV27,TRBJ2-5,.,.,CASSLRGRGYETQYF,TGTGCCAGCAGTTTGCGAGGGCGAGGATATGAGACCCAGTACTTC
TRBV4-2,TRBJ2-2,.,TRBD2,CASSQELAGDPGELFF,TGTGCCAGCAGCCAGGAACTAGCGGGGGACCCCGGGGAGCTGTTTTTT
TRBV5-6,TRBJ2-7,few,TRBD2,CASSSKHSGGYYEQYF,TGTGCCAGCAGCTCCAAACACAGCGGGGGCTATTACGAGCAGTACTTC
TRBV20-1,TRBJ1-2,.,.,CSAHSYGYTF,TGCAGTGCACATTCCTATGGCTACACCTTC
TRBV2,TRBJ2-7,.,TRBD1,CASSEDRVIYEQYF,TGTGCCAGCAGCGAAGACAGGGTGATCTACGAGCAGTACTTC
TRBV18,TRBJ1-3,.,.,CASLASGNTIYF,TGTGCCAGCTTAGCTTCCGGAAACACCATATATTTT